This T cell receptor beta chain comes out of a study of identifying expanded T cells in peripheral blood. CDR1 is SGHDT, CDR2 YYEEEE, per germline. The CDR3 covers 17 residues. The V and J ends lost 1 base and 4 bases respectively, with 19 bases between them. Healthy donors had no documented immune events, such as infections, while sampled. Generated by immunoSEQ multiplex PCR, the TCRdb table keeps only in-frame clones and is missing some. The sample has approximately 120,000 clones, more than 75% seen once. The sequence came from a person between 18 and 75 years old in good health. The chain couples TRBV5-6 to TRBJ2-3; possibly TRBD2 for D (5 bases). The sequencing input was blood. DNA for the CDR3: TGTGCCAGCAGCTTGTTTCTCGGACGGGGAATTGCAGATACGCAGTATTTT. Translated: CASSLFLGRGIADTQYF.